A single sample gave rise to the 24 T cell receptor beta chains below, sequenced in a study of blood T cell repertoires in COVID-19. Repertoires were generated with immunoSEQ multiplex PCR, while TCRdb's copy carries only in-frame clones and drops some. Here the sample spans about 320,000 clones, roughly 85% being singletons. The sequencing sample was made of peripheral blood. Receptor source: a human donor in a cohort sampled during active COVID-19.

The chain carries TRBV7-6 and TRBJ2-2; D is unresolved. Germline V gene sequence: CDR1 SGHVS, CDR2 FNYEAQ. This CDR3 has 15 residues. The ends were cut back, 5 bases at V and 0 bases at J, with 10 bases in the middle. The DNA for the CDR3 is TGTGCCAGCAGCCCGAGCTACGCGAACACCGGGGAGCTGTTTTTT. Translating it yields CASSPSYANTGELFF.

The CDR3 DNA sequence: TGTGCCAGCGGTTTACTCGACAGCTACTACGAGCAGTACTTC. It translates to CASGLLDSYYEQYF. The J gene is TRBJ2-7, the V gene TRBV6-5; D is possibly TRBD1 (5 bases). In germline, CDR1 is MNHEY, CDR2 SVGAGI. The V and J ends lost 8 bases and 3 bases respectively, with 17 bases between them. The CDR3 runs 14 residues.

The chain is built from TRBV5-1 and TRBJ2-7; 9 bases map to TRBD2. Germline-derived CDR1 and CDR2 are SGHRS and YFSETQ. V shed 6 bases, J shed 0 bases, and the junction held 1 base outside the gene matches. The CDR3 spans 13 residues. This chain's CDR3 is CASKRGDSYEQYF. As DNA, the CDR3 is TGCGCCAGCAAGCGGGGGGACTCCTACGAGCAGTACTTC.

This sequence joins TRBV4-1 and TRBJ2-5, with 7 bases that match TRBD1. CDR3 size: 17 residues. The J segment lost 7 bases and the V segment lost 0 bases, leaving 14 bases of the junction unmatched. In germline, CDR1 is MGHRA, CDR2 YSYEKL. CDR3 DNA: TGCGCCAGCAGCCAAGACCCCGGGGACAGCCCGTTGGGGACCCAGTACTTC. This sequence encodes CASSQDPGDSPLGTQYF.

As regards this clone: The same CDR3 arises from other DNA sequences in this sample as well. This rearrangement joins TRBV19 to TRBJ1-1; 7 nucleotides agree with TRBD1. The CDR3 consists of 14 residues. V was clipped by 6 bases and J by 0 bases; unmatched bases: 4. From germline, CDR1 is LNHDA and CDR2 SQIVND (reference sequence). CDR3 in DNA: TGTGCCAGTAGCAAGACAGGGATGAACACTGAAGCTTTCTTT. Translating gives CASSKTGMNTEAFF.

This rearrangement joins TRBV18 to TRBJ2-1; 8 positions match TRBD2. V lost 3 bases to trimming and J lost 7 bases; unmatched junction nucleotides: 14. This CDR3 has 17 residues. CDR1 is KGHSH, CDR2 LQKENI, per germline. DNA of the CDR3: TGTGCCAGCTCACCTTTGGGCCCGGGACTAGGATCGAATGAGCAGTTCTTC. It encodes CASSPLGPGLGSNEQFF.

V gene TRBV28 combines with J gene TRBJ1-6; the match to TRBD1 covers 8 bases. CDR3 size: 15 residues. Germline V gene lookup returns CDR1 MDHEN and CDR2 SYDVKM. J was trimmed by 0 bases and V by 6 bases; bases with no gene match: 1. In DNA, the CDR3 is TGTGCCAGCAGAACAGGGGGCTCCTATAATTCACCCCTCCACTTT. This codes for CASRTGGSYNSPLHF.

V is TRBV27 and J is TRBJ1-4; D gene uncertain. Per the germline V gene, CDR1 is MNHEY and CDR2 is SMNVEV (reference sequence). V was clipped by 4 bases and J by 5 bases, with 8 bases between them. The CDR3 is 13 amino acids. CDR3 region: CASSYGINEKLFF. In DNA form, the CDR3 reads TGTGCCAGCAGTTACGGGATAAATGAAAAACTGTTTTTT.

This clone was seen repeatedly, ten times or more. The chain uses TRBV24-1 and TRBJ1-6, with a possible D match to TRBD1 (6 bases). Germline loops: CDR1 KGHDR, CDR2 SFDVKD. The CDR3 covers 13 residues. Trimming took 4 bases from V and 8 from J, leaving 8 bases between them. The CDR3 sequence: CATSEQGDSPLHF. The CDR3, as DNA: TGTGCCACCAGTGAACAGGGCGATTCACCCCTCCACTTT.

V usage is TRBV5-1 and J usage is TRBJ2-1, with D tentatively TRBD2 (6 bases). Germline CDR1 SGHRS, CDR2 YFSETQ. This CDR3 has 17 amino acids. V was clipped by 0 bases and J by 4 bases, with 17 bases between them. This chain's CDR3 is CASSLAGLAGIYNEQFF. CDR3 nucleotide sequence: TGCGCCAGCAGCTTGGCCGGACTGGCGGGGATATACAATGAGCAGTTCTTC.

The chain carries TRBV7-8 and TRBJ1-5; 8 nucleotides line up with TRBD1. Trimming took 5 bases from V and 4 from J; bases not matched to a gene: 7. The germline CDR1 and CDR2 sequences are SGHVS and FQNEAQ. This CDR3 contains 15 residues. CDR3 in amino acids: CASSPRDRRNQPQHF. CDR3 coding DNA: TGTGCCAGCAGCCCCCGGGACAGGCGTAATCAGCCCCAGCATTTT.

The gene calls are TRBV7-9 and TRBJ2-6; D may be TRBD2 (7 bases). Between the trimmed V and J ends, which lost 2 bases and 3 bases, there was a span of 11 bases. Germline V gene lookup returns CDR1 SEHNR and CDR2 FQNEAQ (reference sequence). The CDR3 has 16 residues. The CDR3 coding sequence is TGTGCCAGCAGCTTAACGGGGGGCCTTGGGGCCAACGTCCTGACTTTC. It codes for CASSLTGGLGANVLTF.

CDR3 in amino acids: CASSTDRGSPLHF. The CDR3 DNA follows: TGTGCCAGTAGTACCGACAGGGGATCACCCCTCCACTTT. The V call is TRBV19, the J call TRBJ1-6; 8 positions agree with TRBD1. The CDR3 has 13 amino acids. The germline V gene encodes CDR1 LNHDA and CDR2 SQIVND (reference sequence). V was clipped by 4 bases and J by 10 bases; unmatched bases: 3. Combining the CDR3 with reference TRBV19 and TRBJ1-6 gives the whole variable domain DGGITQSPKYLFRKEGQNVTLSCEQNLNHDAMYWYRQDPGQGLRLIYYSQIVNDFQKGDIAEGYSVSREKKESFPLTVTSAQKNPTAFYLCASSTDRGSPLHFGNGTRLTVT.

The chain couples TRBV7-3 to TRBJ1-2, with TRBD1 as a possible D gene (5 bases). Germline-derived CDR1 and CDR2 are SGHTA and FQGTGA. The CDR3 covers 15 residues. V was clipped by 3 bases and J by 4 bases, with 15 bases between them. CDR3 region: CASSFGGSGVYGYTF. CDR3 nucleotides: TGTGCCAGCAGCTTCGGGGGAAGCGGAGTCTATGGCTACACCTTC. Looking up the rest from reference TRBV7-3 and TRBJ1-2 gives the full variable domain: GAGVSQTPSNKVTEKGKYVELRCDPISGHTALYWYRQSLGQGPEFLIYFQGTGAADDSGLPNDRFFAVRPEGSVSTLKIQRTERGDSAVYLCASSFGGSGVYGYTFGSGTRLTVV.

This clone was seen only a few times. The same CDR3 arises from other DNA sequences in this sample as well. This sequence joins TRBV5-1 and TRBJ1-1; D call uncertain. The CDR3 has 11 residues. Trimming took 0 bases from V and 8 from J, leaving 5 bases between them. Germline V gene sequence: CDR1 SGHRS, CDR2 YFSETQ. CDR3 residues: CASSLGGEAFF. CDR3 coding DNA: TGCGCCAGCAGCTTGGGAGGAGAAGCTTTCTTT.

The rearrangement joins TRBV6-5 to TRBJ1-4; TRBD1 aligns across 9 bases. Germline lookup yields CDR1 MNHEY and CDR2 SVGAGI. The length of the CDR3 is 14 residues. The J segment lost 8 bases and the V segment lost 6 bases, leaving 7 bases of the junction unmatched. CDR3 protein: CASSGGQGMEKLFF. The CDR3, as DNA: TGTGCCAGCAGCGGCGGACAGGGGATGGAAAAACTGTTTTTT.

The chain employs TRBV2 and TRBJ2-3, with a possible D match to TRBD1 (6 bases). Trimming removed 7 bases from V and 0 bases from J, with 11 bases in between. Looked up from germline, CDR1 is SNHLY and CDR2 is FYNNEI. The CDR3 runs 14 residues. The CDR3 spells CASKIRGSTDTQYF. The CDR3 DNA reads TGTGCCAGCAAGATCAGGGGAAGCACAGATACGCAGTATTTT. Variable domain in full (rest from reference TRBV2 and TRBJ2-3): EPEVTQTPSHQVTQMGQEVILRCVPISNHLYFYWYRQILGQKVEFLVSFYNNEISEKSEIFDDQFSVERPDGSNFTLKIRSTKLEDSAMYFCASKIRGSTDTQYFGPGTRLTVL.

This clone has only one observation. The chain links TRBV20-1 to TRBJ2-3, with 8 bases that match TRBD2. This CDR3 region has 13 residues. The germline V gene has CDR1 DFQATT and CDR2 SNEGSKA (reference sequence). V lost 3 bases, J lost 6 bases, and 5 bases stayed unmatched. The CDR3 bases are TGCAGTGCTAGTCGGGGGGGCCGGGATACGCAGTATTTT. Translated, it gives CSASRGGRDTQYF.

The chain joins TRBV30 to TRBJ2-2; 10 positions agree with TRBD2. V trimming: 3 bases; J trimming: 1 base; junction bases outside the gene matches: 8. Germline CDR1 is GTSNPN and CDR2 is SVGIG (reference sequence). This CDR3 has 17 amino acids. The CDR3 sequence: CAWSVVAGGLNTGELFF. In DNA form, the CDR3 reads TGTGCCTGGAGCGTGGTAGCGGGGGGACTGAACACCGGGGAGCTGTTTTTT.

The rearrangement links TRBV12-5 to TRBJ1-4, with D possibly matching TRBD1 (6 bases). This CDR3 has 15 amino acids. Looked up from germline, CDR1 is LGHNT and CDR2 is FRNRAP. Trimming left V 5 bases short and J 6 bases short, with 16 bases between. CDR3 DNA sequence: TGTGCTAGTGGTCCAAACCCGGCAGGGGATGAAAAACTGTTTTTT. This translates into CASGPNPAGDEKLFF. Full variable domain (missing parts from reference TRBV12-5 and TRBJ1-4): DARVTQTPRHKVTEMGQEVTMRCQPILGHNTVFWYRQTMMQGLELLAYFRNRAPLDDSGMPKDRFSAEMPDATLATLKIQPSEPRDSAVYFCASGPNPAGDEKLFFGSGTQLSVL.

The J gene is TRBJ1-2, the V gene TRBV5-6, with 8 bases matching TRBD1. Per germline, CDR1 SGHDT and CDR2 YYEEEE. Unmatched junction bases numbered 8, after V lost 4 bases and J lost 3 bases. CDR3 size: 15 residues. CDR3 loop: CASSTRTGNDYGYTF. The CDR3 bases are TGTGCCAGCAGCACACGGACAGGGAATGACTATGGCTACACCTTC.

This clone was detected only a few times. The CDR3 DNA follows: TGTGCCAGCAGCGTAGCCGGCAGGGGCGATGGCTACACCTTC. Translation gives CASSVAGRGDGYTF. V and J are TRBV9 and TRBJ1-2, with D possibly matching TRBD1 (6 bases). CDR3 size: 14 residues. The ends were cut back, 0 bases at V and 6 bases at J, with 12 bases in the middle. CDR1 SGDLS and CDR2 YYNGEE come from the germline V gene.

The chain couples TRBV2 to TRBJ2-6; D may be TRBD1 (5 bases). Trimming removed 3 bases at V and 0 bases at J, with 12 bases between. This CDR3 has 17 residues. Germline V lookup: CDR1 SNHLY, CDR2 FYNNEI. The CDR3 region is CASSEDKTPSGANVLTF. CDR3 bases: TGTGCCAGCAGTGAGGACAAGACCCCCTCTGGGGCCAACGTCCTGACTTTC. Full variable domain (remainder filled in from reference TRBV2 and TRBJ2-6): EPEVTQTPSHQVTQMGQEVILRCVPISNHLYFYWYRQILGQKVEFLVSFYNNEISEKSEIFDDQFSVERPDGSNFTLKIRSTKLEDSAMYFCASSEDKTPSGANVLTFGAGSRLTVL.

This clone was counted once. The chain combines TRBV5-1 with TRBJ1-2, with D hard to call. CDR3 length: 17 residues. V dropped 0 bases and J dropped 9 bases, with 24 bases sitting between them. Germline V gene data show CDR1 as SGHRS and CDR2 as YFSETQ. As DNA, the CDR3 is TGCGCCAGCAGCTTGGGGTCGATGGGCCGAATGAGACCGAGCTACACCTTC. Protein product: CASSLGSMGRMRPSYTF.